This T cell receptor (beta chain) came from a study of regulatory T cells in long-lasting Graves disease. CDR3-region Arm-PCR and iRepertoire HTBI primers produced the TCR beta libraries. Per the study methods: From all samples, identification returned 12 to 15 TRBJ and approximately 61 TRBV segments. TCRdb re-derived calls from the multiplex PCR reads in MiXCR, one entry per CDR3 protein. What appears here as the V and J calls and clone size reflects TCRdb's work, not the paper's. The sample has 200,000 to 250,000 distinct CDR3 sequences; just over 20% are singletons. Trimming removed 1 base from V and 13 bases from J; junction bases left unmatched: 7. Germline V gene data show CDR1 as SGHTA and CDR2 as FQGNSA. The CDR3 runs 13 residues. The study's findings and limits: Persistent Graves' patients possessed reduced TCR diversity relative to recently diagnosed ones. Segments TRBV28, TRBJ1-2 and TRBJ2-5 showed preferential usage in persistent disease.

This clonotype was counted at least ten times. The antigen remains unidentified. Stated time point: newly diagnosed GD, antithyroid drugs for less than 3 months. Construction of the TCR library relied on RNA isolated from PBMCs. The source material was peripheral blood mononuclear cells (PBMCs), sampled at new diagnosis, from a patient treated with antithyroid drugs. The receptor comes from a female donor with Graves disease. The J gene is TRBJ2-1, the V gene TRBV7-2, with 7 bases that match TRBD2. The CDR3 loop reads CASSLVRAGVQFF. The CDR3 DNA reads as TGTGCCAGCAGCTTAGTTCGGGCGGGAGTTCAGTTCTTC.